Listed below are T cell receptor beta chains from one sample, sequenced in a study of T cells after yellow fever vaccination. MiXCR, run by TCRdb on the 5' RACE reads, gives a single entry per CDR3 protein. The sample holds some 670,000 distinct CDR3 sequences; 9% to 15% are singletons and the top ten take under 15%. The material was PBMCs, obtained on the day of the yellow fever booster vaccination. These receptors all stem from a man younger than 40 who received the YFV17D yellow fever vaccine. The CDR3 runs from the conserved cysteine through the conserved F or W. D genes are given only for firm matches. Size is omitted from some rows. Given values are once, few, many or a class for expanded clones.

few,TRBD2,TRBV20-1,16,TRBJ2-1,TGCAGTGCTAGGCATTTAGCGGGAACGGTGGTCAATGAGCAGTTCTTC,CSARHLAGTVVNEQFF
-,-,TRBV23-1,14,TRBJ2-7,TGCGCCAGCAGTCACTCCGGAGCGTCCTACGAGCAGTACTTC,CASSHSGASYEQYF
few,-,TRBV7-9,17,TRBJ1-5,TGTGCCAGCAGCTTAGCGGTGAAGGGGTCGGCCGATCAGCCCCAGCATTTT,CASSLAVKGSADQPQHF
few,-,TRBV7-2,13,TRBJ2-7,TGTGCCAGCAGCTGGGGACTTCCCTACGAGCAGTACTTC,CASSWGLPYEQYF
-,-,TRBV20-1,11,TRBJ2-3,TGCAGTGCCCCCTATTCTAATACGCAGTATTTT,CSAPYSNTQYF
few,-,TRBV7-2,12,TRBJ2-5,TGTGCCAGCAGCACAAGCGGCCGAACAGCGTACTTC,CASSTSGRTAYF
few,-,TRBV5-6,14,TRBJ2-1,TGTGCCAGCAGCTTCCGGGACGGCTACAATGAGCAGTTCTTC,CASSFRDGYNEQFF
-,TRBD2,TRBV20-1,16,TRBJ2-7,TGCAGTGCTAGAGATCGGTGGCGGGAGGCCTCCTACGAGCAGTACTTC,CSARDRWREASYEQYF
-,-,TRBV7-9,16,TRBJ1-1,TGTGCCAGCAGCCTAGCTTCAAGACCAGCCAAAACTGAAGCTTTCTTT,CASSLASRPAKTEAFF
-,-,TRBV5-1,12,TRBJ2-1,TGCGCCAGCTCAGACCTCTACAATGAGCAGTTCTTC,CASSDLYNEQFF
few,TRBD2,TRBV3-1,13,TRBJ2-2,TGTGCCAGCAGCCCATCCCTAGCGGGAAAAGCGTTTTTT,CASSPSLAGKAFF
-,-,TRBV9,18,TRBJ1-3,TGTGCCAGCAGCGTACATTCGGAGCTCCAGGGTCCCGGAAACACCATATATTTT,CASSVHSELQGPGNTIYF
few,-,TRBV30,12,TRBJ2-7,TGTGCCTGGAAGCAGGGAACAGGCGAGCAGTACTTC,CAWKQGTGEQYF
-,TRBD2,TRBV5-1,17,TRBJ2-7,TGCGCCAGCAGCACCTATCCGACTAGCGGGAAATCCTACGAGCAGTACTTC,CASSTYPTSGKSYEQYF
few,TRBD2,TRBV28,17,TRBJ2-7,TGTGCCAGCAGTCCCCCGGGCGCGGCGGGAGTAATGGAAGAGCAGTACTTC,CASSPPGAAGVMEEQYF
-,TRBD1,TRBV12-5,16,TRBJ2-4,TGTGCTAGTGGTTTATTGATCGGGACAGATCTAGACATTCAGTACTTC,CASGLLIGTDLDIQYF
few,-,TRBV30,15,TRBJ2-7,TGTGCCTGGAGTCCAAGACAGCCCCGGGTGGGCGAGCAGTACTTC,CAWSPRQPRVGEQYF
many,TRBD2,TRBV12-5,16,TRBJ2-5,TGTGCTAGTGGTTTGGCCGCGGGAGTCCTCCAAGAGACCCAGTACTTC,CASGLAAGVLQETQYF
few,TRBD2,TRBV5-4,17,TRBJ2-3,TGTGCCAGCAGCTCGGGACTAGCGGGAGCTAGCACAGATACGCAGTATTTT,CASSSGLAGASTDTQYF
-,TRBD2,TRBV20-1,16,TRBJ2-7,TGCAGTGCTACCCCACTAGCGGGAATAATCGGGGGGGAGCAGTACTTC,CSATPLAGIIGGEQYF
-,-,TRBV12-3/TRBV12-4,13,TRBJ2-1,TGTGCCAGCAGTTTAGGCAGCCGTGTTGAGCAGTTCTTC,CASSLGSRVEQFF
-,-,TRBV30,15,TRBJ2-1,TGTGCCTGGAGTGTCCGAGCCATAAAAGACAATGAGCAGTTCTTC,CAWSVRAIKDNEQFF
many,TRBD2,TRBV5-1,16,TRBJ2-1,TGCGCCAGCAGCTGGAAACTAGCGGGGGACCACAATGAGCAGTTCTTC,CASSWKLAGDHNEQFF
few,TRBD2,TRBV10-3,16,TRBJ2-7,TGTGCCATCAGTGAGTCAGGTTCGGGAGGTACCTACGAGCAGTACTTC,CAISESGSGGTYEQYF
few,TRBD2,TRBV7-3,15,TRBJ2-5,TGTGCCAGCAGCCGAGGCGGGGGTAACCAAGAGACCCAGTACTTC,CASSRGGGNQETQYF
few,TRBD1,TRBV6-5,15,TRBJ2-7,TGTGCCAGCAGTTACTCTGGGACAGGGGTTTACGAGCAGTACTTC,CASSYSGTGVYEQYF
few,TRBD1,TRBV20-1,16,TRBJ1-5,TGCAGTGCTAGTCGCCGGGCAGGGGGCAAAATCAGGGCCCAGCATTTT,CSASRRAGGKIRAQHF
few,-,TRBV29-1,13,TRBJ1-5,TGCAGCGTTCGACAGACACTCAATCAGCCCCAGCATTTT,CSVRQTLNQPQHF
few,TRBD2,TRBV7-6,16,TRBJ2-2,TGTGCCAGCAGCTTAGCTGCTAGCGGGAGGGCCGGGGAGCTGTTTTTT,CASSLAASGRAGELFF
-,-,TRBV3-1,15,TRBJ1-2,TGTGCCAGCAGCCCATCGGAGGTTCTTAACTATGGCTACACCTTC,CASSPSEVLNYGYTF
-,TRBD2,TRBV11-3,15,TRBJ2-2,TGTGCCAGCAGCCCCGGGGGGATGAACACCGGGGAGCTGTTTTTT,CASSPGGMNTGELFF
-,TRBD1,TRBV7-2,15,TRBJ2-2,TGTGCCAGCAGACCCGGGACAGGGGGCGCCGGGGAGCTGTTTTTT,CASRPGTGGAGELFF
few,-,TRBV2,14,TRBJ1-1,TGTGCCAGCAACGAGCAATTCCGGAACACTGAAGCTTTCTTT,CASNEQFRNTEAFF
-,TRBD2,TRBV5-1,15,TRBJ2-3,TGCGCCAGCAGGACTAGCGGGCCTAGCACAGATACGCAGTATTTT,CASRTSGPSTDTQYF
once,TRBD1,TRBV28,17,TRBJ2-2,TGTGCCAGCAGTTCGTATCGGACAGGGGGCCTGGCCGGGGAGCTGTTTTTT,CASSSYRTGGLAGELFF
-,TRBD2,TRBV2,16,TRBJ2-7,TGTGCCAGCAGTGATTCCTCGGGACTAGCGGGAAACGAGCAGTACTTC,CASSDSSGLAGNEQYF
-,-,TRBV4-2,15,TRBJ2-7,TGTGCCAGCAGGCCTGGTGGGGGGGGCCCGGGGGAGCAGTACTTC,CASRPGGGGPGEQYF
-,-,TRBV4-3,14,TRBJ2-5,TGCGCCAGCAGCCAAAAGGGGTGGACAGAGACCCAGTACTTC,CASSQKGWTETQYF
few,TRBD1,TRBV5-1,13,TRBJ2-7,TGCGCCAGCAGCTGGGACAGCCCCTACGAGCAGTACTTC,CASSWDSPYEQYF
few,-,TRBV7-2,14,TRBJ2-3,TGTGCCAGCAGCTCAGGGCTCTTCACAGATACGCAGTATTTT,CASSSGLFTDTQYF
few,TRBD2,TRBV3-1,14,TRBJ2-1,TGTGCCAGCAGCCGACTAGCGTATAATAATGAGCAGTTCTTC,CASSRLAYNNEQFF
-,-,TRBV19,12,TRBJ2-3,TGTGCCAGTAGTATTCCGGCAGATACGCAGTATTTT,CASSIPADTQYF
-,-,TRBV29-1,13,TRBJ2-5,TGCAGCGTTGACCGGCAGAACCAAGAGACCCAGTACTTC,CSVDRQNQETQYF
-,TRBD1,TRBV25-1,14,TRBJ1-1,TGTGCCAGCTCACATCCAGGGGGGAACACTGAAGCTTTCTTT,CASSHPGGNTEAFF
-,-,TRBV20-1,11,TRBJ2-7,TGCAGTTCCGGCGATGGGTACGAGCAGTACTTC,CSSGDGYEQYF
-,-,TRBV7-6,13,TRBJ2-5,TGTGCCAGCAGCTCTTACACCCAAGAGACCCAGTACTTC,CASSSYTQETQYF
-,-,TRBV15,15,TRBJ2-3,TGTGCCACCAGCAGAGATCGGCTGGTCACAGATACGCAGTATTTT,CATSRDRLVTDTQYF
-,TRBD1,TRBV12-3/TRBV12-4,16,TRBJ1-3,TGTGCCAGCAGTTCTCGCTCGACAGGGACTGGAAACACCATATATTTT,CASSSRSTGTGNTIYF
-,TRBD1,TRBV30,16,TRBJ1-6,TGTGCCTGGAGTTTGGGGGACAGGGACGGCGAAGCACCCCTCCACTTT,CAWSLGDRDGEAPLHF
many,TRBD2,TRBV5-5,18,TRBJ2-2,TGTGCCAGCAGCCTTACCGGGACTAGCGGGAGAAGGACCGGGGAGCTGTTTTTT,CASSLTGTSGRRTGELFF
-,-,TRBV25-1,15,TRBJ1-2,TGTGCCAGCAGTAATGACGGCCCGGGGTCATATGGCTACACCTTC,CASSNDGPGSYGYTF
-,-,TRBV12-5,15,TRBJ2-1,TGTGCTAGTGGTTCTCCTCCCTGGGATTACAATGAGCAGTTCTTC,CASGSPPWDYNEQFF
-,-,TRBV20-1,15,TRBJ1-4,TGCAGTGCTAGACGGGGGGCGGTAACTAATGAAAAACTGTTTTTT,CSARRGAVTNEKLFF
-,-,TRBV20-1,15,TRBJ2-1,TGCAGTGCTGTTCGTGTGGACTCCTCCTACAATGAGCAGTTCTTC,CSAVRVDSSYNEQFF
-,-,TRBV23-1,15,TRBJ1-5,TGCGCCAGCAGTCGCCCGGGACGGAACAATCAGCCCCAGCATTTT,CASSRPGRNNQPQHF
few,-,TRBV28,13,TRBJ2-5,TGTGCCAGCAGTTTACCCCCTATAGAGACCCAGTACTTC,CASSLPPIETQYF
many,-,TRBV18,15,TRBJ2-7,TGTGCCAGCTCACCACCCGGGCAGATCCCCTACGAGCAGTACTTC,CASSPPGQIPYEQYF
few,TRBD1,TRBV7-9,17,TRBJ2-1,TGTGCCAGCAGCTTACGACCCGGACAGGGTAACTACAATGAGCAGTTCTTC,CASSLRPGQGNYNEQFF
-,-,TRBV18,11,TRBJ2-3,TGTACCAGCTCACCGACAGATACGCAGTATTTT,CTSSPTDTQYF
-,-,TRBV7-2,15,TRBJ1-1,TGTGCCAGCAGCTTAGGGGGCCGGGACACCTCGAAAGCTTTCTTT,CASSLGGRDTSKAFF